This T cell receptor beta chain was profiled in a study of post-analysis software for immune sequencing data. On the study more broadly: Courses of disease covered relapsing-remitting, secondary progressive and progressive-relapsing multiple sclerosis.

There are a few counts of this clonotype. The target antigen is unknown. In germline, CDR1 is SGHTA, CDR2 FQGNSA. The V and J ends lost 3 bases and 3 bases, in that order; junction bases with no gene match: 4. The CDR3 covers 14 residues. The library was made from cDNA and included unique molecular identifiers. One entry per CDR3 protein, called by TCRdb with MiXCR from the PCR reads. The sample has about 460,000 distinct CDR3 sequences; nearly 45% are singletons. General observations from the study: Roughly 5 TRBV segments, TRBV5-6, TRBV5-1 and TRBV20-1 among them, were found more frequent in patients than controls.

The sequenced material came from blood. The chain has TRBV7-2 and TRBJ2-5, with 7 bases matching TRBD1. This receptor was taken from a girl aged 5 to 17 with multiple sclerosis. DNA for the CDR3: TGTGCCAGCAGCTTTAGACAGGGAGAAGAGACCCAGTACTTC. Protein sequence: CASSFRQGEETQYF. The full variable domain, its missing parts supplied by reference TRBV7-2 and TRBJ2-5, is GAGVSQSPSNKVTEKGKDVELRCDPISGHTALYWYRQSLGQGLEFLIYFQGNSAPDKSGLPSDRFSAERTGGSVSTLTIQRTQQEDSAVYLCASSFRQGEETQYFGPGTRLLVL.